These T cell receptor beta chains were read from a single sample in a study of cytomegalovirus exposure and HLA in healthy donors. Method: immunoSEQ multiplex PCR; TCRdb's copy keeps in-frame clones and lacks some. The sample yields 100,000 to 150,000 clones, roughly 66% seen once. The sequenced sample was PBMCs. The receptors stem from a man in his 60s in good health and CMV-seropositive. Both conserved end residues are part of each CDR3. The D gene is left open where the match is weak. Size is stated for part of the rows, as once, few or many counts, or as a class when the clone is expanded.

V,J,size,D,CDR3,DNA
TRBV6-5,TRBJ2-1,-,-,CASNFQGGAFDEQFF,TGTGCCAGCAACTTCCAAGGGGGGGCGTTCGATGAGCAGTTCTTC
TRBV5-1,TRBJ2-5,-,TRBD2,CASSSLAGSQETQYF,TGCGCCAGCAGCTCCCTAGCGGGGAGCCAAGAGACCCAGTACTTC
TRBV27,TRBJ1-1,-,-,CASSLSKVWGGDTEAFF,TGTGCCAGCAGTTTATCGAAGGTTTGGGGGGGGGACACTGAAGCTTTCTTT
TRBV19,TRBJ2-3,-,TRBD1,CASSIQWQGAADTQYF,TGTGCCAGTAGTATTCAGTGGCAGGGGGCCGCAGATACGCAGTATTTT
TRBV5-1,TRBJ1-1,-,-,CASSLTAGNTEAFF,TGCGCCAGCAGCTTGACGGCAGGTAACACTGAAGCTTTCTTT
TRBV6-5,TRBJ1-2,-,-,CASRRIGGANYGYTF,TGTGCCAGCAGGAGGATTGGAGGAGCTAACTATGGCTACACCTTC
TRBV4-1,TRBJ2-2,few,-,CASSQGEGAVHGELFF,TGCGCCAGCAGCCAAGGGGAAGGGGCGGTGCACGGGGAGCTGTTTTTT
TRBV5-1,TRBJ1-4,-,-,CASSLDRVREKLFF,TGCGCCAGCAGCTTGGACAGGGTCCGCGAAAAACTGTTTTTT
TRBV5-1,TRBJ2-3,-,-,CASSLGGGASTDTQYF,TGCGCCAGCAGCTTGGGTGGAGGGGCCAGCACAGATACGCAGTATTTT
TRBV5-1,TRBJ2-7,few,TRBD2,CASSQTTSGVSYEQYF,TGCGCCAGCAGCCAGACCACTAGCGGGGTCTCCTACGAGCAGTACTTC
TRBV27,TRBJ1-6,-,-,CASSFRGNNSPLHF,TGTGCCAGCAGTTTTCGGGGGAATAATTCACCCCTCCACTTT
TRBV6-5,TRBJ2-2,few,TRBD2,CASSYGTKRGTGELFF,TGTGCCAGCAGTTATGGGACTAAGCGAGGAACCGGGGAGCTGTTTTTT
TRBV5-1,TRBJ2-6,-,-,CARIYWGAGANVLTF,TGCGCCAGGATCTACTGGGGGGCTGGGGCCAACGTCCTGACTTTC
TRBV15,TRBJ1-4,-,TRBD1,CATSRGKQGNEKLFF,TGTGCCACCAGCAGAGGGAAACAGGGGAATGAAAAACTGTTTTTT
TRBV2,TRBJ1-2,-,-,CASHRLASGYTF,TGTGCCAGTCACAGGCTCGCGAGTGGCTACACCTTC
TRBV7-6,TRBJ2-2,-,TRBD1,CASSSATGTNTGELFF,TGTGCCAGCAGCTCCGCGACAGGGACGAACACCGGGGAGCTGTTTTTT
TRBV10-3,TRBJ2-1,-,TRBD2,CAISLSGGDDEQFF,TGTGCCATCAGTTTGAGCGGGGGGGACGATGAGCAGTTCTTC
TRBV4-1,TRBJ1-2,-,-,CASSLTGHFNYGYTF,TGCGCCAGCAGCCTAACGGGACATTTTAACTATGGATACACCTTC
TRBV4-1,TRBJ2-7,-,-,CASSQQATGSYEQYF,TGCGCCAGCAGCCAACAGGCTACCGGCTCTTACGAGCAGTACTTC
TRBV7-3,TRBJ1-6,many,-,CASRLSGDSPLHF,TGTGCCAGCAGACTCTCCGGGGATTCACCCCTCCACTTT
TRBV4-1,TRBJ1-2,few,-,CASSQDRETTDTF,TGCGCCAGCAGCCAAGATCGAGAGACGACAGACACCTTC
TRBV29-1,TRBJ1-2,-,-,CSASGGNYGYTF,TGCAGCGCCTCCGGGGGAAACTATGGCTACACCTTC
TRBV30,TRBJ2-3,-,TRBD2,CAWSAFLTSGGAKDTQYF,TGTGCCTGGAGTGCTTTCTTGACTAGCGGGGGGGCCAAGGATACGCAGTATTTT
TRBV10-3,TRBJ1-4,few,TRBD1,CAISETDRENEKLFF,TGTGCCATCAGTGAGACGGACAGGGAGAATGAAAAACTGTTTTTT
TRBV18,TRBJ2-6,-,TRBD1,CASSPLGQGIPGANVLTF,TGTGCCAGCTCACCATTAGGACAGGGGATTCCTGGGGCCAACGTCCTGACTTTC
TRBV18,TRBJ2-7,-,TRBD1,CASSPIEGAVNEQYF,TGTGCCAGCTCACCAATTGAGGGGGCCGTAAACGAGCAGTACTTC
TRBV6-5,TRBJ2-1,-,TRBD2,CASKPSGGTYNEQFF,TGTGCCAGCAAGCCAAGCGGGGGGACCTACAATGAGCAGTTCTTC